This T cell receptor beta chain derives from a study of radiation and T cells in renal cell carcinoma. Study-wide findings and caveats: From baseline, blood top tumor clonotypes peaked at 2 weeks post-radiation. Pretreatment tumor biopsies were lacking, so baseline clonotypes are unknown.

This CDR3 spans 16 amino acids. Trimming removed 3 bases at V and 0 bases at J, with 11 bases between. Germline V CDR1 and CDR2: KGHSH, LQKENI. Concerning this clone: Its antigen is unidentified.

Measured with immunoSEQ multiplex PCR; TCRdb has only the in-frame clones, and not every one. The sample records approximately 40,000 clones, nearly 85% being singletons. Time point noted: blood 4 weeks post-SBRT, at nephrectomy. Noted treatment: 15 Gy SBRT to primary tumor, nephrectomy 4 weeks later. Nephrectomy followed 15 Gy stereotactic body radiation by 4 weeks. The sample here was blood, taken from a patient whose treatment included radiotherapy and nephrectomy. The gene calls are TRBV18 and TRBJ1-4, with D uncertain. The sequence derives from a woman in her seventies with renal cell carcinoma. The CDR3 here is CASSPLVSATNEKLFF. In nucleotides, the CDR3 is TGTGCCAGCTCACCCTTGGTGTCTGCAACTAATGAAAAACTGTTTTTT.